Sequencing of this T cell receptor (beta chain) was carried out in a study of T cell changes during pregnancy in multiple sclerosis (dated by TCRdb to the late 2010s). Study-wide context: Changes in the T cell repertoire over the course of pregnancy were examined in this study in women with multiple sclerosis.

Library preparation was by the immunoSEQ multiplex PCR assay. TCRdb limited this immuneACCESS table to in-frame rearrangements with V and J called. A share of clones is missing; checked studies link under half to unresolved V genes, and the rest is unexplained. The sample yields approximately 79,000 clones; approximately 90% were counted once. Clones ranked in the top ten supply approximately 0.2% of the sample. On this clone itself: Its antigen remains undetermined. It has no much larger one-base neighbor in the sample; base qualities were not kept.

Sample: CD4+ T cells from peripheral blood mononuclear cells, taken before pregnancy. The clonotype originates from a female donor with multiple sclerosis, enrolled in a pregnancy study.

The CDR3 here reads CASSPRTSRHQETQYF. The bases read TGTGCCAGCAGCCCTCGGACTAGTAGACACCAAGAGACCCAGTACTTC. The rearrangement joined TRBV11-1 to TRBJ2-5, and 7 bases in between align with TRBD2. The V end gives up 5 bases and the J end 0 bases, leaving 9 bases in the junction not matched to a gene. CDR1 is given as SGHAT and CDR2 as FQDESV, both from the germline V gene (reference sequence). From the cysteine through the phenylalanine, the CDR3 covers 16 amino acids. Only the CDR3 portion is preserved as DNA: 48 bases, with reading frame beginning at the first base.